This T cell receptor (beta chain) was identified in a study of Ad26.COV2.S vaccination and SARS-CoV-2 variants. Study-level background: Into the muscle, Ad26.COV2.S was dosed once or twice, 56 days apart.

Sequenced by immunoSEQ multiplex PCR; TCRdb stores in-frame clones only, minus some. In the table there are roughly 400,000 clones, about 90% of which are singletons. Treatment of the sample: some 20 received Ad26.COV2.S at low or high dose, single or two shots; 5 received placebo; per-sample allocation not given. Collection of the samples took place on day 63 after the first injection of vaccine or placebo. Sequencing was performed on peripheral blood, taken in a trial of Ad26.COV2.S vaccine versus placebo. The TCR was taken from a person aged 18-65 years who received the Ad26.COV2.S COVID-19 vaccine or a placebo.

The CDR3 DNA is TGTGCCAGCAGTGCGGGAATCTCTGGAAACACCATATATTTT. Translated, it gives CASSAGISGNTIYF. The chain carries TRBV2 and TRBJ1-3; D remains ambiguous. V gave up 4 bases and J gave up 0 bases, with 7 bases separating them. This CDR3 is built from 14 residues. Germline V gene lookup returns CDR1 SNHLY and CDR2 FYNNEI.